Each of the 17 T cell receptor beta chains below was sequenced from the same sample in a study of PD-1 blockade in classical Hodgkin lymphoma. All patients experienced relapse after autologous stem cell transplantation, and brentuximab vedotin exposure was variable. Using magnetic negative selection, the CD4+ T cells were separated out of thawed PBMCs. Profiled with immunoSEQ multiplex PCR; TCRdb holds only in-frame clones, not every one. The sample consists of approximately 9,800 clones, 60% to 80% of them appearing once. The source material was CD4+ T cells from blood, sampled at baseline. Every receptor here comes from a human donor with classical Hodgkin lymphoma.

The genes are TRBV4-2 and TRBJ2-2; 9 nucleotides match TRBD1. The V gene end was trimmed by 1 base and the J gene end by 0 bases; junction bases not matched to a gene: 0. Germline V CDR1 and CDR2: LGHNA, YNFKEQ. CDR3 length: 16 residues. CDR3 sequence reads: CASSQGQGANTGELFF. CDR3 bases: TGTGCCAGCAGCCAAGGACAGGGGGCGAACACCGGGGAGCTGTTTTTT.

This rearrangement joins TRBV28 to TRBJ1-2; 7 bases are shared with TRBD1. The CDR3 spans 15 residues. CDR1 is MDHEN and CDR2 is SYDVKM in the germline V gene. With 3 bases clipped from V and 2 bases from J, the junction kept 6 bases outside the gene matches. CDR3 protein: CASSLGRGLNYGYTF. CDR3 DNA sequence: TGTGCCAGCAGTTTGGGCAGGGGGTTAAACTATGGCTACACCTTC.

The chain carries TRBV2 and TRBJ2-5; tentatively, D is TRBD1 (6 bases). The CDR3 is made up of 13 amino acids. Trimming removed 6 bases from V and 4 bases from J, with 12 bases in between. The germline V gene has CDR1 SNHLY and CDR2 FYNNEI. The CDR3 sequence is CASSRARGETQYF. CDR3 DNA: TGTGCCAGCAGCCGAGCCAGGGGAGAGACCCAGTACTTC. Together with reference TRBV2 and TRBJ2-5, the CDR3 gives the full variable domain: EPEVTQTPSHQVTQMGQEVILRCVPISNHLYFYWYRQILGQKVEFLVSFYNNEISEKSEIFDDQFSVERPDGSNFTLKIRSTKLEDSAMYFCASSRARGETQYFGPGTRLLVL.

The chain employs TRBV9 and TRBJ2-3; D unclear. CDR1 is SGDLS, CDR2 YYNGEE, per germline. The V and J ends lost 0 bases and 2 bases respectively, with 10 bases between them. CDR3 size: 15 residues. The CDR3 is CASSVGTAFTDTQYF. The CDR3 DNA reads TGTGCCAGCAGCGTAGGTACGGCTTTCACAGATACGCAGTATTTT.

V and J are TRBV28 and TRBJ2-5, with D perhaps TRBD1 or TRBD2 (5 bases each). V was cut by 5 bases and J by 4 bases, with 17 bases left in between. The CDR3 has 15 residues. In germline, CDR1 is MDHEN, CDR2 SYDVKM. The CDR3 loop reads CASSPGTHLGETQYF. CDR3 DNA: TGTGCCAGCAGTCCCGGGACCCACTTGGGAGAGACCCAGTACTTC.

The chain links TRBV18 to TRBJ1-5; a weak D match, TRBD1 (6 bases). The germline V and J ends were trimmed by 2 bases and 2 bases, with 7 bases remaining between them. Per the germline V gene, CDR1 is KGHSH and CDR2 is LQKENI. The CDR3 has 14 residues. In DNA form, the CDR3 reads TGTGCCAGCTCACCAGGACAGCGCAATCAGCCCCAGCATTTT. It is translated as CASSPGQRNQPQHF.

CDR3 coding DNA: TGCGCCAGCAGCTTGAAGGGGCAAGAGACCCAGTACTTC. The encoded protein is CASSLKGQETQYF. This sequence joins TRBV5-1 and TRBJ2-5; D possibly corresponds to TRBD1 (5 bases). Per germline, CDR1 SGHRS and CDR2 YFSETQ. V lost 1 base, J lost 2 bases, and 6 bases lay in between. The CDR3 totals 13 residues.

This chain uses TRBV28 with TRBJ1-2; D might be TRBD1 (5 bases). The germline V gene has CDR1 MDHEN and CDR2 SYDVKM. V was clipped by 4 bases and J by 2 bases, with 17 bases between them. CDR3 length: 16 residues. CDR3 sequence: CASSSTFRQLNYGYTF. DNA for the CDR3: TGTGCCAGCAGTTCCACCTTCCGACAGTTGAACTATGGCTACACCTTC.

The CDR3 loop reads CASSLAFGDTQYF. CDR3 sequence (DNA): TGTGCCAGCAGCTTAGCTTTTGGAGATACGCAGTATTTT. This chain connects TRBV11-3 to TRBJ2-3, with D hard to call. Germline V CDR1 and CDR2: SGHNT, YENEEA. V was shortened by 1 base and J by 5 bases, with 7 bases between the two germline ends. The length of the CDR3 is 13 residues.

The gene calls are TRBV6-5 and TRBJ2-3; D perhaps matches TRBD2 (7 bases). Germline V lookup: CDR1 MNHEY, CDR2 SVGAGI. The CDR3 loop spans 15 amino acids. V was cut by 3 bases and J by 1 base, with 11 bases left in between. This CDR3 reads CASSYRGGRTDTQYF. CDR3 nucleotide sequence: TGTGCCAGCAGTTATAGGGGGGGCCGCACAGATACGCAGTATTTT.

This sequence joins TRBV6-6 and TRBJ2-4, with a tentative D call TRBD2 (6 bases). The V end lost 7 bases, the J end lost 0 bases, and 16 bases lay between the germline ends. The CDR3 is 16 amino acids. Per the germline V gene, CDR1 is MNHNY and CDR2 is SVGAGI (reference sequence). The CDR3 protein is CASTLRASAAKNIQYF. The CDR3 bases are TGTGCCAGCACCCTCCGGGCTAGCGCAGCCAAAAACATTCAGTACTTC.

The count of this clone is one. The CDR3, as DNA: TGTGCCAGCAGCTTGAGGGACCAGACGGAAGCTTTCTTT. Translation gives CASSLRDQTEAFF. The V gene is TRBV7-9, the J gene TRBJ1-1, with D tentatively TRBD1 (5 bases). The CDR3 length is 13 residues. The V gene's germline CDR1 is SEHNR and CDR2 FQNEAQ (reference sequence). Trimming stripped 3 bases from V and 8 bases from J, with 13 bases between.

The genes are TRBV7-2 and TRBJ1-1; D is unclear. The germline V gene has CDR1 SGHTA and CDR2 FQGNSA. V shed 5 bases and J shed 5 bases, with 9 bases lying between them. The CDR3 covers 12 residues. The CDR3: CASSRGLTEAFF. The CDR3 nucleotides are TGTGCCAGCAGCCGTGGATTGACTGAAGCTTTCTTT.

This clone occurred once. This chain joins TRBV6-4 and TRBJ2-1; D not certain. In germline, CDR1 is MRHNA, CDR2 SNTAGT. The V gene lost 4 bases and the J gene lost 0 bases, with 10 bases spanning the gap. The CDR3 spans 15 residues. CDR3 protein: CASSASVGSYNEQFF. The CDR3 coding sequence is TGTGCCAGCAGTGCCTCGGTGGGCTCCTACAATGAGCAGTTCTTC.

This chain joins TRBV7-6 and TRBJ1-5; D is uncertain. Germline V gene data show CDR1 as SGHVS and CDR2 as FNYEAQ. Trimming cost V 5 bases and J 2 bases, with 10 bases left between them. The CDR3 spans 14 residues. This CDR3 is CASSEREGNQPQHF. As DNA, the CDR3 is TGTGCCAGCAGCGAGAGAGAGGGCAATCAGCCCCAGCATTTT. The variable domain in full, with the rest retrieved from reference TRBV7-6 and TRBJ1-5, is GAGVSQSPRYKVTKRGQDVALRCDPISGHVSLYWYRQALGQGPEFLTYFNYEAQQDKSGLPNDRFSAERPEGSISTLTIQRTEQRDSAMYRCASSEREGNQPQHFGDGTRLSIL.

This chain connects TRBV21-1 to TRBJ1-1; TRBD1, the table's D call, was not compared with the DNA. TRBV21-1 is a pseudogene locus. CDR3 length: 13 amino acids. Here the CDR3 DNA reads TGTGCCAGCAGCAAGGCCTTGAACACTGAAGCTTTCTTT. Translation: CASSKALNTEAFF.

V usage is TRBV18 and J usage is TRBJ2-5; perhaps TRBD2 as D (7 bases). CDR1 KGHSH and CDR2 LQKENI come from the germline V gene. The CDR3 length is 16 residues. V lost 3 bases to trimming and J lost 4 bases, with 18 bases between them. The CDR3 DNA follows: TGTGCCAGCTCACCCTCGATGGCAGGGGAGGGAGAGACCCAGTACTTC. Translation: CASSPSMAGEGETQYF.